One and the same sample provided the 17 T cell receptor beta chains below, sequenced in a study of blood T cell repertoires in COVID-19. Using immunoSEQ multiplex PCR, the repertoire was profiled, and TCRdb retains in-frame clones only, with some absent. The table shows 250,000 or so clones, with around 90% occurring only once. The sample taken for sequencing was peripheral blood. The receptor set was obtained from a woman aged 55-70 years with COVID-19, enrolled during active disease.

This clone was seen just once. CDR3 protein: CASSFFDRATTEAFF. The CDR3 bases are TGTGCCAGCAGCTTCTTTGACAGGGCCACCACTGAAGCTTTCTTT. The chain employs TRBV11-2 and TRBJ1-1; TRBD1 matches 7 bases. From germline, CDR1 is SGHAT and CDR2 FQNNGV. Unmatched junction bases numbered 8, after V lost 3 bases and J lost 4 bases. This CDR3 has 15 amino acids.

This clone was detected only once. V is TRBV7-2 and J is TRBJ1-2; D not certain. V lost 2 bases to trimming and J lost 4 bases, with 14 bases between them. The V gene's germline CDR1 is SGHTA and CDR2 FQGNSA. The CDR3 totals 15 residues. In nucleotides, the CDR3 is TGTGCCAGCAGCTTACAAGGAGGCTTTACCTATGGCTACACCTTC. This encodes CASSLQGGFTYGYTF.

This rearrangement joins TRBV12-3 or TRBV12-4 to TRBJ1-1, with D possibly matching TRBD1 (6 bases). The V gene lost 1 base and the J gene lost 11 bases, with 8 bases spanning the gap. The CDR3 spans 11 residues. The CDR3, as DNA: TGTGCCAGCAGTTTAGGAGGGGGTGCTTTCTTT. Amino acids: CASSLGGGAFF.

The CDR3 region is CASRTGGQGGYTF. CDR3 DNA: TGTGCCAGCAGGACCGGGGGGCAGGGAGGCTACACCTTC. The chain joins TRBV6-5 to TRBJ1-2; tentatively, D is TRBD1 (6 bases). Germline values: CDR1 MNHEY, CDR2 SVGAGI. The germline V and J ends were trimmed by 6 bases and 8 bases, with 16 bases remaining between them. The CDR3 loop spans 13 amino acids.

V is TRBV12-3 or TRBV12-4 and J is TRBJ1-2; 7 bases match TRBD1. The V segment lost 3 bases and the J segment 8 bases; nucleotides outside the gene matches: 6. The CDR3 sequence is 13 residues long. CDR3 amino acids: CASSFATGLGYTF. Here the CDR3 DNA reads TGTGCCAGCAGTTTCGCGACAGGGCTCGGCTACACCTTC.

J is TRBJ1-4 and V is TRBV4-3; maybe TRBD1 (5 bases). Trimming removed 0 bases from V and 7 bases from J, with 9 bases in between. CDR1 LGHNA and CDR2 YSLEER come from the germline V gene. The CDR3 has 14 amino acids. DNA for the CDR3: TGCGCCAGCAGCCAAGATCTGGGGCTTGAAAAACTGTTTTTT. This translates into CASSQDLGLEKLFF.

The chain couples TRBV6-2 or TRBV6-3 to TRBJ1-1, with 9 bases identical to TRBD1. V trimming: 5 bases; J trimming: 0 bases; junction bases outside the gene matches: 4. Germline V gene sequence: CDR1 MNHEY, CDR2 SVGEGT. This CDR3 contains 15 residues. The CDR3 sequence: CASSDHRGLNTEAFF. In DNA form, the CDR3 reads TGTGCCAGCAGTGACCACAGGGGGCTGAACACTGAAGCTTTCTTT.

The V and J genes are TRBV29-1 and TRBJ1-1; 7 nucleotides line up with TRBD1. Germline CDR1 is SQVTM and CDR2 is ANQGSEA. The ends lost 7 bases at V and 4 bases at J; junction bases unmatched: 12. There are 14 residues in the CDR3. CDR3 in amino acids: CSADMVQGSTEAFF. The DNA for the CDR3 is TGCAGCGCTGATATGGTACAGGGGAGCACTGAAGCTTTCTTT.

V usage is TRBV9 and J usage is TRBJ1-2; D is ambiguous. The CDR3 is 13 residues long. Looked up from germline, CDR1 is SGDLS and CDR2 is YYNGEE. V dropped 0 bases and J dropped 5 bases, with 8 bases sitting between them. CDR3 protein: CASSVGGTYGYTF. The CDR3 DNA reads TGTGCCAGCAGCGTAGGAGGAACATATGGCTACACCTTC.

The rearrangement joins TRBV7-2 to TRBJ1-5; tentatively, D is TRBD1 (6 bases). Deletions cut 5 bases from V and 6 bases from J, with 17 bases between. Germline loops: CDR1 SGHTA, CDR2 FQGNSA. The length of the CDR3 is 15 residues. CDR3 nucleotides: TGTGCCAGCAGCCCCACGGACAGAGCCGGTCAGCCCCAGCATTTT. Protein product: CASSPTDRAGQPQHF.

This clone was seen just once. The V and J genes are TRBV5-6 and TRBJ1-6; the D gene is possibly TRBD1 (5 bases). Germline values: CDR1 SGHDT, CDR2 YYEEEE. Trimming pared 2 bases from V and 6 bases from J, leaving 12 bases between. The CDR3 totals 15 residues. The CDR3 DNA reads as TGTGCCAGCAGCTTAGGGGTTTACCCTAATTCACCCCTCCACTTT. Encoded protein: CASSLGVYPNSPLHF.

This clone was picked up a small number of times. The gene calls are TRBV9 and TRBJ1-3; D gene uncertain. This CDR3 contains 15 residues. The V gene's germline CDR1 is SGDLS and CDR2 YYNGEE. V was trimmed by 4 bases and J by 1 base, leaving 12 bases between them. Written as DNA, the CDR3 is TGTGCCAGCAGCTCCCGACGGAGTTCTGGAAACACCATATATTTT. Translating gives CASSSRRSSGNTIYF.

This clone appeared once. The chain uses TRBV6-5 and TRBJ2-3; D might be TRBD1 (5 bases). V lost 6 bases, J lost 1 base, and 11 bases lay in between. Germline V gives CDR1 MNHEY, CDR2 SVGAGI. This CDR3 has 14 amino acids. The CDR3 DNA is TGTGCCAGCAGCCAGGGCCCCGGCACAGATACGCAGTATTTT. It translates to CASSQGPGTDTQYF.

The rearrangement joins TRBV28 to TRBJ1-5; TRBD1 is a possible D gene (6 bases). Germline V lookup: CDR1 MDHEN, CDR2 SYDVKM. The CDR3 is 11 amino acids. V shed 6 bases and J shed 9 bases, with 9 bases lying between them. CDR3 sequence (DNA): TGTGCCAGCAGCGTGACAGGGCCCCAGCATTTT. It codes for CASSVTGPQHF.

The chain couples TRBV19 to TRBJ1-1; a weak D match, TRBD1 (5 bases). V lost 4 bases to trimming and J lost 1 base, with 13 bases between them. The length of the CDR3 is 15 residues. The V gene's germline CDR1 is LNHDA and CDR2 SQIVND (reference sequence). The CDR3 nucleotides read TGTGCCAGTAGTACTACCTACAGGCCGAACACTGAAGCTTTCTTT. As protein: CASSTTYRPNTEAFF. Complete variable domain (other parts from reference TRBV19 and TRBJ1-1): DGGITQSPKYLFRKEGQNVTLSCEQNLNHDAMYWYRQDPGQGLRLIYYSQIVNDFQKGDIAEGYSVSREKKESFPLTVTSAQKNPTAFYLCASSTTYRPNTEAFFGQGTRLTVV.

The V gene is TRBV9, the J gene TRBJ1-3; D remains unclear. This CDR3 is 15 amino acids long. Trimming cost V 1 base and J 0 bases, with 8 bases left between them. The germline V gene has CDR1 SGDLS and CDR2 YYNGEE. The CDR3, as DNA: TGTGCCAGCAGCGTACGTGGCACCTCTGGAAACACCATATATTTT. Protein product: CASSVRGTSGNTIYF.

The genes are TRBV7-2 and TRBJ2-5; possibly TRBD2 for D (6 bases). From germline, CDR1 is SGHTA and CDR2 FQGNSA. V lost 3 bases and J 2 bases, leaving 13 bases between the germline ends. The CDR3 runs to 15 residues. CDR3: CASSLGRLGQETQYF. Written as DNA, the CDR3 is TGTGCCAGCAGCTTGGGGAGGTTAGGACAAGAGACCCAGTACTTC.